These T cell receptor beta chains were read from a single sample in a study of T cell changes during pregnancy in multiple sclerosis. TCRdb's table, derived via immunoSEQ multiplex PCR, lists solely in-frame clones and lacks some. Of tens of thousands of clones in the sample, around 90% were seen once. This material consisted of CD8+ T cells from peripheral blood mononuclear cells, taken before pregnancy. The receptors were sampled from a female donor with multiple sclerosis, enrolled in a pregnancy study. Each CDR3 is given with its conserved first and last residue. Fields, in order: J gene, D gene, clone size, V gene, CDR3 DNA, CDR3 protein. A D gene is named only where the DNA matches it firmly. Clone size, where shown, is once, few, many, or a class for clones that have expanded.

TRBJ2-6 - - TRBV4-1 TGCGCCAGCAGCCACGCCCGCGGGACCTCCAACGTCCTGACTTTC CASSHARGTSNVLTF
TRBJ2-5 - - TRBV30 TGTGCCTGGAGTGTACAGGGCGACCTGGAGACCCAGTACTTC CAWSVQGDLETQYF
TRBJ2-7 - - TRBV2 TGTGCCAGCAGTGCGGGGACTTCCGACTCCTACGAGCAGTACTTC CASSAGTSDSYEQYF
TRBJ2-2 TRBD1 - TRBV5-1 TGCGCCAGCAGCGACACAGGGGGCGCGTCCGGGGAGCTGTTTTTT CASSDTGGASGELFF
TRBJ1-5 - - TRBV5-5 TGTGCCAGCAGCTTGGGAGAACAGCCCCAGCATTTT CASSLGEQPQHF
TRBJ2-1 - - TRBV7-6 TGTGCCAGCAGCCCGCTAACAGGAGCCCCCCGAGGCTACAATGAGCAGTTCTTC CASSPLTGAPRGYNEQFF
TRBJ1-1 - - TRBV7-9 TGTGCCAGCAGCTTAGCGAGGTCTGTCACGAACACTGAAGCTTTCTTT CASSLARSVTNTEAFF
TRBJ2-1 TRBD1 - TRBV27 TGTGCCAGCAGCTCCCCAATGCAACCGGCCGGGACAGGGGATTACAATGAGCAGTTCTTC CASSSPMQPAGTGDYNEQFF
TRBJ1-2 - once TRBV7-8 TGTGCCAGCAGCCCCGGGGGGGGCAACTATGGCTACACCTTC CASSPGGGNYGYTF
TRBJ1-1 - - TRBV6-1 TGTGCCAGCATACTATTTGAAGCTTTCTTT CASILFEAFF
TRBJ1-5 - few TRBV19 TGTGCCAGTAGACTGACAGATCCGCCAAATCAGCCCCAGCATTTT CASRLTDPPNQPQHF
TRBJ2-3 - once TRBV13 TGTGCCAGCAGCTTGGCCAGCACAGATACGCAGTATTTT CASSLASTDTQYF
TRBJ2-5 TRBD2 - TRBV11-1 TGTGCCAGCAGCCCCTCGGACGGGAGGTACCAAGAGACCCAGTACTTC CASSPSDGRYQETQYF
TRBJ2-1 - - TRBV6-4 TGTGCCAGCAGTGACGGTACAGGCCCCAGCTCCTACAATGAGCAGTTCTTC CASSDGTGPSSYNEQFF
TRBJ2-7 - - TRBV30 TGTGCCTGGAGTGGGGCAAGCTACGAGCAGTACTTC CAWSGASYEQYF
TRBJ1-5 - - TRBV7-7 TGTGCTAGCAGCATACGACTTAGGGAGAACAGGGCCTATAGCAATCAGCCCCAGCATTTT CASSIRLRENRAYSNQPQHF
TRBJ1-2 - - TRBV9 TGTGCCAGCACCGAAGGACAGCACTATGGCTACACCTTC CASTEGQHYGYTF
TRBJ2-5 - - TRBV4-2 TGTGCCAGCAGCCTAGCGTTGGAGGAGACCCAGTACTTC CASSLALEETQYF
TRBJ1-1 - - TRBV19 TGTGCCAGTATCCGTGGGGATATTCGGGGGAGACAAGAAAACACTGAAGCTTTCTTT CASIRGDIRGRQENTEAFF
TRBJ1-1 - - TRBV2 TGTGCCAGCAGGGCTCGCCCTGAAGCTTTCTTT CASRARPEAFF
TRBJ1-5 TRBD1 once TRBV2 TGTGCCAGCGAGAAGAAGGGGGCAGGTAATCAGCCCCAGCATTTT CASEKKGAGNQPQHF
TRBJ1-2 - - TRBV30 TGTGCCTGTCCCGACATAGGCTATGGCTACACCTTC CACPDIGYGYTF
TRBJ2-7 - - TRBV6-1 TGTGCCAGCAGTGCACTAAGAGAATCCTACGAGCAGTACTTC CASSALRESYEQYF
TRBJ1-1 - - TRBV6-1 TGTGCCAGCTCTAGGGAGTCGAACACTGAAGCTTTCTTT CASSRESNTEAFF
TRBJ1-2 - - TRBV4-1 TGCGCCAGCAGCCAAGCGGGGGGCGACTATGGCTACACCTTC CASSQAGGDYGYTF
TRBJ1-4 - - TRBV9 TGTGCCAGCAGCGTAGACGGGACACAGAATGAAAAACTGTTTTTT CASSVDGTQNEKLFF
TRBJ2-7 - - TRBV11-2 TGTGCCAGCAGCCCCGTGGGGGGCTACGAGCAGTACTTC CASSPVGGYEQYF
TRBJ2-5 TRBD2 - TRBV7-6 TGTGCCAGCAGCTTAATTGTGGGGGAGGGGCAAGAGACCCAGTACTTC CASSLIVGEGQETQYF
TRBJ2-7 - - TRBV19 TGTGCCAGTAGTATTAATGTGGGGCTCAAGCACGAGCAGTACTTC CASSINVGLKHEQYF
TRBJ2-1 - once TRBV6-6 TGTGCCAGCAGTTACAGCCCAGAAGGAGACAATGAGCAGTTCTTC CASSYSPEGDNEQFF
TRBJ1-4 TRBD1 once TRBV27 TGTGCCAGCAGCGGGACAGGGATTAATGAAAAACTGTTTTTT CASSGTGINEKLFF
TRBJ1-5 - - TRBV27 TGTGCCAGCAGTCCCTCCCGGGGGGAGAGGGATCAGCCCCAGCATTTT CASSPSRGERDQPQHF
TRBJ1-4 TRBD1 - TRBV13 TGTGCCAGCAGCTCCCAATCAGGGGGTTTAGGGGAAAAACTGTTTTTT CASSSQSGGLGEKLFF
TRBJ2-7 - - TRBV9 TGTGCCAGCAGCCCTCACGGGAGCTCCTACGAGCAGTACTTC CASSPHGSSYEQYF
TRBJ2-5 TRBD2 - TRBV10-3 TGTGCCATCAGTGAAGATCGGCTAGCGGGGGGGATAGAGACCCAGTACTTC CAISEDRLAGGIETQYF
TRBJ1-2 TRBD1 - TRBV19 TGTGCCAGTAGTAAAGGACAGGGACGACTAAACTATGGCTACACCTTC CASSKGQGRLNYGYTF
TRBJ2-1 - - TRBV2 TGTGCCAGCAGTGGAGGGAGTGAGCAGTTCTTC CASSGGSEQFF
TRBJ2-7 - once TRBV27 TGTGCCAGCACCCCGGCAGGGGCCTACGAGCAGTACTTC CASTPAGAYEQYF
TRBJ2-1 - - TRBV9 TGTGCCAGCAGCCCCCCAAGCCGCTCCTACAATGAGCAGTTCTTC CASSPPSRSYNEQFF
TRBJ2-1 - - TRBV25-1 TGTGCCAGCAGTGCGCGGGGAGGTTACAATGAGCAGTTCTTC CASSARGGYNEQFF
TRBJ2-3 - once TRBV29-1 TGCAGCGTTGAAGATCAGGGATACACAGATACGCAGTATTTT CSVEDQGYTDTQYF
TRBJ2-7 TRBD1 - TRBV7-3 TGTGCCAGCAGTTTAACAGGGGTCGGTTCCTACGAGCAGTACTTC CASSLTGVGSYEQYF
TRBJ2-3 TRBD2 - TRBV27 TGTGCCAGCCTTCGGTTTCCAGCGGGGGAGCCCGGACTAGATACGCAGTATTTT CASLRFPAGEPGLDTQYF
TRBJ2-1 TRBD2 - TRBV5-6 TGTGCCAGCAGCTTGGGGCTAGCGGGGGACAATGAGCAGTTCTTC CASSLGLAGDNEQFF
TRBJ1-4 - - TRBV6-5 TGTGCCAGCAGCGAGGACGGGAAAAAACTGTTTTTT CASSEDGKKLFF
TRBJ1-5 - - TRBV21-1 TGTGCCAGCAGCAAAGGGGGGGAGGGGAATACCAATCAGCCCCAGCATTTT CASSKGGEGNTNQPQHF
TRBJ2-5 TRBD2 - TRBV4-1 TGCGCCACTGGGACTAGCGGGGGGGATCAAGAGACCCAGTACTTC CATGTSGGDQETQYF
TRBJ2-3 TRBD1 once TRBV5-6 TGTGCCAGCAGCCTCGGGACAGGGTCAGGCCCAGATACGCAGTATTTT CASSLGTGSGPDTQYF
TRBJ2-1 TRBD2 once TRBV4-1 TGCGCCAGCAGCCAAGAACGACTAGCGGGGGGGCTTCTTTACAATGAGCAGTTCTTC CASSQERLAGGLLYNEQFF
TRBJ1-3 - - TRBV7-8 TGTGCCAGCAGCTATGACAGCGACTCTGGAAACACCATATATTTT CASSYDSDSGNTIYF
TRBJ2-7 - - TRBV2 TGTGCCAGCAGTGACGGGGACACCTCCTTC CASSDGDTSF
TRBJ1-1 - - TRBV15 TGTGCCACCAGCAGTATCAGGGACACTGAAGCTTTCTTT CATSSIRDTEAFF